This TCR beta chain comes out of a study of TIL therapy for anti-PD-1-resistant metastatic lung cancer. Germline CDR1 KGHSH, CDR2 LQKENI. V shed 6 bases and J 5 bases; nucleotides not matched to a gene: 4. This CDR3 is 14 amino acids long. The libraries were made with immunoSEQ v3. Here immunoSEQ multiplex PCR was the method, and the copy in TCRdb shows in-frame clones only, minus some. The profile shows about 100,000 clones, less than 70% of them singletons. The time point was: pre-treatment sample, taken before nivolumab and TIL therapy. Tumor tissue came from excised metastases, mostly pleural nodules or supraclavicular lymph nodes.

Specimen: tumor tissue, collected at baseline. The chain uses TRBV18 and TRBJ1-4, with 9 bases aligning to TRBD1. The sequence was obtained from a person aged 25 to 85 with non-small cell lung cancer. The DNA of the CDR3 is TGTGCCAGCTCGGCCGGGACAGGGAATGAAAAACTGTTTTTT. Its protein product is CASSAGTGNEKLFF. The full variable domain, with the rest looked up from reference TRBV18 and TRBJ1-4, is NAGVMQNPRHLVRRRGQEARLRCSPMKGHSHVYWYRQLPEEGLKFMVYLQKENIIDESGMPKERFSAEFPKEGPSILRIQQVVRGDSAAYFCASSAGTGNEKLFFGSGTQLSVL.